This is a list of T cell receptor beta chains from one sample in a study of T cell responses to AZD1222 COVID-19 vaccine. Profiling relied on immunoSEQ multiplex PCR, and the TCRdb table lists in-frame clones only, not all of them. The repertoire holds 150,000 to 190,000 clones, with 90% as singletons. The sequenced sample was peripheral blood, obtained on day 0 of AZD1222 vaccination. These TCRs come from an adult in good health. Both conserved end residues are part of each CDR3. Each record gives: J gene, D gene, clone size, V gene, CDR3 DNA, CDR3 protein. D genes are given only for firm matches. The size entry is marked missing in some rows and otherwise reads once, few, many or a size class.

>TRBJ2-2|NA|once|TRBV10-3
TGTGCCATCAGTGAGTCGTTGGCAGGAGGGTCCGGGGAGCTGTTTTTT
CAISESLAGGSGELFF
>TRBJ1-5|NA|NA|TRBV27
TGTGCCAGCAGCGCGGGACACCCTCTCAATCAGCCCCAGCATTTT
CASSAGHPLNQPQHF
>TRBJ2-1|NA|NA|TRBV13
TGTGCCAGCAGCCGTAGGGCGGCCTTGGTCAATGAGCAGTTCTTC
CASSRRAALVNEQFF
>TRBJ1-1|NA|few|TRBV4-2
TGTGCCAGCAGCCAAGATCTACTTGGAGCTTTCTTT
CASSQDLLGAFF
>TRBJ1-1|NA|NA|TRBV7-9
TGTGCCAGCAGCTTGGGTACTGAAGCTTTCTTT
CASSLGTEAFF
>TRBJ2-1|NA|NA|TRBV2
TGTGCCAGCAGGTCCATAGGACAGTCGGTAAACAATGAGCAGTTCTTC
CASRSIGQSVNNEQFF
>TRBJ1-2|TRBD1|NA|TRBV28
TGTGCCAGCAGCCCTTCCGGGACAGGCCGAGCTACCAACTATGGCTACACCTTC
CASSPSGTGRATNYGYTF
>TRBJ1-6|TRBD1|few|TRBV5-1
TGCGCCAGCAGCCCTGGGACAGGATCGAATAATTCACCCCTCCACTTT
CASSPGTGSNNSPLHF
>TRBJ1-2|TRBD1|NA|TRBV7-9
TGTGCCAGCAGCCCGACCGGGACAGGACATGGCTACACCTTC
CASSPTGTGHGYTF
>TRBJ2-7|NA|NA|TRBV27
TGTGCCAGCAGTCCAACCGGGACATCGGGCGAGCAGTACTTC
CASSPTGTSGEQYF
>TRBJ2-5|NA|NA|TRBV9
TGTGCCAGCAGAGGGGGTGGGGATGAGACCCAGTACTTC
CASRGGGDETQYF
>TRBJ2-1|TRBD2|NA|TRBV9
TGTGCCAGCAGCGGGACTAGAGGCAATGAGCAGTTCTTC
CASSGTRGNEQFF
>TRBJ1-2|NA|NA|TRBV4-1
TGCGCCAGCAGCCTGATACACCCGGAGAATGGCTACACCTTC
CASSLIHPENGYTF
>TRBJ1-2|NA|NA|TRBV7-9
TGTGCCAGCAGCTCCAACAAGCTAGCTAACTATGGCTACACCTTC
CASSSNKLANYGYTF
>TRBJ1-6|NA|NA|TRBV2
TGTGCCAGCAGAGGATATAATTCACCCCTCCACTTT
CASRGYNSPLHF
>TRBJ2-7|NA|NA|TRBV4-2
TGTGCCAGCAGCCAAGAGGGAGGGACAGAGACCTACGAGCAGTACTTC
CASSQEGGTETYEQYF
>TRBJ2-7|NA|NA|TRBV6-5
TGTGCCAGCGAAGGTCCCACCTACTACGAGCAGTACTTC
CASEGPTYYEQYF
>TRBJ1-6|NA|few|TRBV4-2
TGTGCCAGCAGCCAAGTTTATTCACCCCTCCACTTT
CASSQVYSPLHF
>TRBJ1-6|NA|once|TRBV7-8
TGTGCCAGCAGCCAAACCCAAACATACCAGACAGCTTATAATTCACCCCTCCACTTT
CASSQTQTYQTAYNSPLHF
>TRBJ1-2|NA|NA|TRBV28
TGTGCCAGCAGTTTAGGGAGATATGGCTACACCTTC
CASSLGRYGYTF
>TRBJ1-5|TRBD1|NA|TRBV28
TGTGCCAGCAGTTTCCCGACAGGGTATAATCAGCCCCAGCATTTT
CASSFPTGYNQPQHF
>TRBJ2-5|NA|NA|TRBV18
TGTGCCAGCTCACCACCGGGGTTGGAGACCCAGTACTTC
CASSPPGLETQYF
>TRBJ2-7|TRBD2|NA|TRBV7-3
TGTGCCAGCAGCCGCTACGGACTAGCGAGCTCCTACGAGCAGTACTTC
CASSRYGLASSYEQYF
>TRBJ2-5|TRBD1|NA|TRBV29-1
TGCAGCGTCAGAAGAGGGGACAGGGGCTTTTTAGAGACCCAGTACTTC
CSVRRGDRGFLETQYF
>TRBJ2-1|NA|NA|TRBV28
TGTGCCAGCAGTCTAAGGACCTTAGCTTCCTACAATGAGCAGTTCTTC
CASSLRTLASYNEQFF
>TRBJ1-5|NA|NA|TRBV10-3
TGTGCCATCAGTGCGACAGGTAATAGCAATCAGCCCCAGCATTTT
CAISATGNSNQPQHF
>TRBJ2-3|TRBD2|NA|TRBV4-1
TGCGCCAGCAGCCATCTAAGCGGGAAGAGCACAGATACGCAGTATTTT
CASSHLSGKSTDTQYF
>TRBJ2-7|NA|NA|TRBV30
TGTGCCTGCGGGACCAGATCCTACGAGCAGTACTTC
CACGTRSYEQYF
>TRBJ2-1|TRBD2|NA|TRBV19
TGTGCCAGTAGTTTCGAGCGGGGTGAGCAGTTCTTC
CASSFERGEQFF
>TRBJ2-1|TRBD2|NA|TRBV7-2
TGTGCCAGCAGCCGTTCTCAACTAGCGGGTTACAATGAGCAGTTCTTC
CASSRSQLAGYNEQFF
>TRBJ1-6|TRBD1|NA|TRBV5-1
TGCGCCAGCAGCTACGGACAGGTCAATTCACCCCTCCACTTT
CASSYGQVNSPLHF
>TRBJ1-1|NA|few|TRBV4-3
TGCGCCAGCAGCCAAGAAGCGCAGTTGAACACTGAAGCTTTCTTT
CASSQEAQLNTEAFF
>TRBJ1-2|TRBD1|NA|TRBV10-3
TGTGCCATCAGTGTTGGGACAGGGGAGTATGGCTACACCTTC
CAISVGTGEYGYTF
>TRBJ2-5|NA|NA|TRBV9
TGTGCCAGCAGCGTAGTAGGCAGGGACCAAGAGACCCAGTACTTC
CASSVVGRDQETQYF
>TRBJ1-6|TRBD1|NA|TRBV28
TGTGCCAGCAGTATGTGGACGAGGACAGGCGTGAGCTCCTATAATTCACCCCTCCACTTT
CASSMWTRTGVSSYNSPLHF
>TRBJ2-7|TRBD1|NA|TRBV5-1
TGCGCCAGCAGACTCGGACAGGCGCCAAATCACGAGCAGTACTTC
CASRLGQAPNHEQYF
>TRBJ2-7|NA|once|TRBV7-8
TGTGCCAGCAGCCAAGAGGCCATAACCTACGAGCAGTACTTC
CASSQEAITYEQYF
>TRBJ2-7|NA|NA|TRBV9
TGTGCCAGCAGCGTAGATCCAGGGTTCTACGAGCAGTACTTC
CASSVDPGFYEQYF
>TRBJ2-1|NA|NA|TRBV6-4
TGTGCCAGCAGTGAGAGGGGCGGGGTTGGTGAGCAGTTCTTC
CASSERGGVGEQFF
>TRBJ1-6|NA|NA|TRBV28
TGTGCCAGCAGGGAAATGGGGGGGGATAATTCACCCCTCCACTTT
CASREMGGDNSPLHF
>TRBJ2-1|TRBD2|NA|TRBV19
TGTGCCAGTAGTATAGGGAGGCTAGCGGGAAGGAATGAGCAGTTCTTC
CASSIGRLAGRNEQFF
>TRBJ2-1|NA|NA|TRBV4-3
TGCGCCAGCAGCCAAGGGACTACCGACTACAATGAGCAGTTCTTC
CASSQGTTDYNEQFF